Sequencing of this T cell receptor beta chain was carried out in a study of blood T cell repertoires in COVID-19. On the study more broadly: Whether acute or convalescent, the COVID-19 samples came from the United States, Italy and Spain.

As processed by the authors: Scientists estimated how many nucleated cells there were by amplifying reference gene primers. Libraries were prepared by immunoSEQ multiplex PCR; TCRdb keeps only in-frame clonotypes and omits some of them. V, J and clone size derive from that table, while D and trimming were established from the DNA sequence. The table includes around 250,000 clones, around 86% detected once. This CDR3 is built from 15 residues. Germline V lookup: CDR1 SGHRS, CDR2 YFSETQ. J lost 10 bases, V lost 4 bases, and 10 bases had no gene match. This clone was recorded only once. The genes are TRBV5-1 and TRBJ1-4; 10 bases are shared with TRBD1. The clonotype comes from a man between 18 and 35 years old with active or convalescent COVID-19. The sample was peripheral blood. This CDR3 is CASSRSGTGDGKLFF. CDR3 nucleotides: TGCGCCAGCAGCCGGTCCGGGACAGGGGACGGAAAACTGTTTTTT.